This T cell receptor beta chain was captured in a study of Graves' ophthalmopathy and Graves' hyperthyroidism. CDR3 regions of TCR beta were amplified from RNA transcripts. An opening RT-PCR round employed HTBI primers and preceded a second-round multiplex PCR. TCRdb ran MiXCR on the multiplex PCR reads and lists one entry per CDR3 protein. The table has around 26,000 distinct CDR3 sequences, less than 50% seen once. The CDR3 sequence is 17 residues long. J gave up 4 bases and V 3 bases, and 5 bases lay outside the gene matches. Germline V gives CDR1 LNHDA, CDR2 SQIVND (reference sequence). This clonotype was observed a single time. As yet, its antigen is unknown. Study-wide results and caveats: In blood, most expanded thyroid clonotypes above 0.001 frequency were also detected.

The chain recombines TRBV19 with TRBJ2-2; 13 positions match TRBD2. This receptor was identified in an adult woman with stable Graves' hyperthyroidism. Sequences were obtained from peripheral blood. Here the CDR3 reads CASSMGLAGTITGELFF. The CDR3 region has the DNA TGTGCCAGTAGTATGGGACTAGCGGGAACCATCACCGGGGAGCTGTTTTTT.